These 27 T cell receptor beta chains originate from one sample sequenced in a study of cytomegalovirus exposure and HLA in healthy donors. This PCR relied on a set of 60 Vbeta primers and 13 Jbeta primers. Assay: immunoSEQ multiplex PCR; the TCRdb copy retains only in-frame clones and omits some. The sample yields about 57,000 clones, 83% seen once. Input material: PBMCs. All receptors come from a man aged 25-45 years in good health and CMV-seronegative.

This rearrangement joins TRBV9 to TRBJ1-1; the D is unclear. V lost 0 bases to trimming and J lost 0 bases, with 6 bases between them. Germline assignment: CDR1 SGDLS and CDR2 YYNGEE. This CDR3 is built from 14 residues. CDR3 in DNA: TGTGCCAGCAGCGTAGGGCCGATGAACACTGAAGCTTTCTTT. Protein sequence: CASSVGPMNTEAFF.

This chain uses TRBV19 with TRBJ1-1; a weak D match, TRBD1 (6 bases). Trimming removed 9 bases at V and 11 bases at J, with 19 bases between. The CDR3 is 12 residues long. From germline, CDR1 is LNHDA and CDR2 SQIVND (reference sequence). CDR3 coding DNA: TGTGCCAGCTGGGACATACTCGGGCAGGCTTTCTTT. Protein: CASWDILGQAFF.

The chain links TRBV14 to TRBJ2-2, with no clear D. From germline, CDR1 is SGHDN and CDR2 FVKESK. The CDR3 is made up of 15 amino acids. V shed 1 base and J shed 4 bases, with 10 bases lying between them. The CDR3 protein is CASSQVGSSTGELFF. The CDR3 DNA reads TGTGCCAGCAGCCAAGTCGGTTCGTCCACCGGGGAGCTGTTTTTT.

This chain links TRBV19 with TRBJ1-2; tentatively, D is TRBD1 (5 bases). V dropped 5 bases and J dropped 5 bases, with 15 bases sitting between them. Germline CDR1 LNHDA, CDR2 SQIVND (reference sequence). The CDR3 length is 14 residues. CDR3 nucleotides: TGTGCCAGTAGTGTATTGGCAGGGCCGTATGGCTACACCTTC. This encodes CASSVLAGPYGYTF.

This clone has more than one count but fewer than ten. The chain has TRBV30 and TRBJ1-1; 7 bases are shared with TRBD1. The germline V gene has CDR1 GTSNPN and CDR2 SVGIG (reference sequence). The CDR3 has 13 residues. J was trimmed by 6 bases and V by 1 base; bases with no gene match: 5. The CDR3 spells CAWSGAGGSEAFF. Here the CDR3 DNA reads TGTGCCTGGAGTGGGGCAGGGGGTTCTGAAGCTTTCTTT.

This clone was detected only once. V is TRBV18 and J is TRBJ1-1; 9 bases agree with TRBD1. The CDR3 totals 13 residues. V dropped 3 bases and J dropped 5; count of bases not matched to a gene: 1. Germline-derived CDR1 and CDR2 are KGHSH and LQKENI. Written as DNA, the CDR3 is TGTGCCAGCTCACCGGGACAGGGAACTGAAGCTTTCTTT. This sequence encodes CASSPGQGTEAFF.

This chain joins TRBV15 and TRBJ1-5, with D tentatively TRBD1 (5 bases). Germline V lookup: CDR1 LNHNV, CDR2 YYDKDF (reference sequence). The CDR3 length is 15 residues. Between the trimmed V and J ends, which lost 0 bases and 4 bases, there was a span of 10 bases. CDR3 DNA: TGTGCCACCAGCAGAGATACAGGTGCTAATCAGCCCCAGCATTTT. Translation: CATSRDTGANQPQHF. Based on the CDR3 plus reference TRBV15 and TRBJ1-5, the full variable domain is DAMVIQNPRYQVTQFGKPVTLSCSQTLNHNVMYWYQQKSSQAPKLLFHYYDKDFNNEADTPDNFQSRRPNTSFCFLDIRSPGLGDTAMYLCATSRDTGANQPQHFGDGTRLSIL.

The chain uses TRBV5-4 and TRBJ2-7; 8 bases agree with TRBD1. The CDR3 has 16 amino acids. Germline values: CDR1 SGHNT, CDR2 YYREEE (reference sequence). Trimming took 2 bases from V and 2 from J; bases not matched to a gene: 9. For the CDR3, the DNA is TGTGCCAGCAGCTTTGGAGGAGGACAGGGAGCCTACGAGCAGTACTTC. Translating it yields CASSFGGGQGAYEQYF.

V usage is TRBV18 and J usage is TRBJ2-7; 7 bases are a match to TRBD1. Germline V CDR1 and CDR2: KGHSH, LQKENI. This CDR3 is 14 amino acids long. J was trimmed by 3 bases and V by 0 bases; bases with no gene match: 2. CDR3 in DNA: TGTGCCAGCTCACCACCGGCAGGGGGCTACGAGCAGTACTTC. This translates into CASSPPAGGYEQYF.

This chain links TRBV18 with TRBJ2-3, with a possible D match to TRBD1 (6 bases). Germline CDR1 reads KGHSH; CDR2 reads LQKENI. The CDR3 sequence is 15 residues long. Trimming took off 1 base at V and 4 bases at J, with 12 bases between the two ends. The CDR3 DNA reads as TGTGCCAGCTCACCACAACAGGGACATGCAGATACGCAGTATTTT. It specifies CASSPQQGHADTQYF.

The chain couples TRBV9 to TRBJ1-2, with TRBD1 matching over 8 bases. CDR3 length equals 15 residues. Looked up from germline, CDR1 is SGDLS and CDR2 is YYNGEE. The junction had 8 bases not matched to a gene; V was cut back by 3 bases and J by 4 bases. CDR3 DNA: TGTGCCAGCAGCGGAGCGAACAGGGGGAGCTATGGCTACACCTTC. Translation gives CASSGANRGSYGYTF. The complete variable domain, with remaining parts taken from reference TRBV9 and TRBJ1-2, reads DSGVTQTPKHLITATGQRVTLRCSPRSGDLSVYWYQQSLDQGLQFLIQYYNGEERAKGNILERFSAQQFPDLHSELNLSSLELGDSALYFCASSGANRGSYGYTFGSGTRLTVV.

There are a few counts of this clone. The V call is TRBV4-3, the J call TRBJ1-2, with D possibly TRBD1 on 6 matching bases. Germline V lookup: CDR1 LGHNA, CDR2 YSLEER. This CDR3 contains 15 residues. Trimming stripped 1 base from V and 7 bases from J, with 16 bases between. The CDR3 DNA sequence: TGCGCCAGCAGCCAAGGGGGGCGGGAGATGGGTGGCTACACCTTC. As protein: CASSQGGREMGGYTF.

The CDR3 bases are TGTGCCAGCAGCTTAATGGGGGACAACTACGAGCAGTACTTC. Residues: CASSLMGDNYEQYF. The chain combines TRBV5-4 with TRBJ2-7; possible D gene TRBD1, 6 bases. The V and J ends lost 2 bases and 3 bases respectively, with 12 bases between them. The CDR3 has 14 residues. Germline values: CDR1 SGHNT, CDR2 YYREEE (reference sequence).

The sample holds one count of this clone. This chain joins TRBV9 and TRBJ2-4; no firm D call. The CDR3 length is 17 residues. Trimming left V 0 bases short and J 1 base short, with 14 bases between. Germline lookup yields CDR1 SGDLS and CDR2 YYNGEE. The CDR3, as DNA: TGTGCCAGCAGCGTAGAACAGTCCCAACTGGCCAAAAACATTCAGTACTTC. Translation: CASSVEQSQLAKNIQYF. Combining the CDR3 with reference TRBV9 and TRBJ2-4 gives the whole variable domain DSGVTQTPKHLITATGQRVTLRCSPRSGDLSVYWYQQSLDQGLQFLIQYYNGEERAKGNILERFSAQQFPDLHSELNLSSLELGDSALYFCASSVEQSQLAKNIQYFGAGTRLSVL.

V and J are TRBV18 and TRBJ1-3, with 10 bases that match TRBD1. The V gene's germline CDR1 is KGHSH and CDR2 LQKENI. The trim removed 3 bases at V and 4 bases at J, leaving 3 bases unmatched. CDR3 length equals 15 residues. The DNA of the CDR3 is TGTGCCAGCTCACCGGGACAGGGGCTCGGAAACACCATATATTTT. It specifies CASSPGQGLGNTIYF.

This chain connects TRBV5-6 to TRBJ2-1; 9 nucleotides align to TRBD1. The CDR3 contains 15 residues. V lost 0 bases to trimming and J lost 6 bases; unmatched junction nucleotides: 4. CDR1 is SGHDT, CDR2 YYEEEE, per germline. The CDR3 spells CASSLGGQGFNEQFF. The CDR3, as DNA: TGTGCCAGCAGCTTGGGGGGACAGGGTTTCAATGAGCAGTTCTTC.

The chain links TRBV19 to TRBJ1-4; tentatively, D is TRBD1 (6 bases). Trimming stripped 5 bases from V and 4 bases from J, with 14 bases between. The CDR3 sequence is 15 residues long. Germline loops: CDR1 LNHDA, CDR2 SQIVND (reference sequence). This CDR3 is CASSGRDTYNEKLFF. Written as DNA, the CDR3 is TGTGCCAGTAGTGGCCGGGACACCTATAATGAAAAACTGTTTTTT.

The chain recombines TRBV19 with TRBJ1-2; D is unclear. Germline CDR1 reads LNHDA; CDR2 reads SQIVND (reference sequence). Trimming took 5 bases from V and 7 from J, leaving 14 bases between them. The CDR3 extends over 13 amino acids. The CDR3 loop is CASSPSPSVGYTF. CDR3 nucleotide sequence: TGTGCCAGTAGTCCCTCCCCTTCGGTTGGCTACACCTTC. Variable domain in full (rest from reference TRBV19 and TRBJ1-2): DGGITQSPKYLFRKEGQNVTLSCEQNLNHDAMYWYRQDPGQGLRLIYYSQIVNDFQKGDIAEGYSVSREKKESFPLTVTSAQKNPTAFYLCASSPSPSVGYTFGSGTRLTVV.

The chain employs TRBV7-9 and TRBJ1-1; tentative D call: TRBD1 (6 bases). Germline values: CDR1 SEHNR, CDR2 FQNEAQ (reference sequence). The CDR3 spans 15 residues. Deletions cut 5 bases from V and 2 bases from J, with 15 bases between. CDR3 sequence reads: CASSAQQGSNTEAFF. DNA for the CDR3: TGTGCCAGCAGCGCCCAACAGGGTTCCAACACTGAAGCTTTCTTT. The whole variable domain, filled in from reference TRBV7-9 and TRBJ1-1, reads DTGVSQNPRHKITKRGQNVTFRCDPISEHNRLYWYRQTLGQGPEFLTYFQNEAQLEKSRLLSDRFSAERPKGSFSTLEIQRTEQGDSAMYLCASSAQQGSNTEAFFGQGTRLTVV.

This chain joins TRBV9 and TRBJ1-6; a weak D match, TRBD1 (5 bases). The germline V and J ends were trimmed by 0 bases and 7 bases, with 11 bases remaining between them. The CDR3 extends over 15 amino acids. Germline V gene data show CDR1 as SGDLS and CDR2 as YYNGEE. The DNA of the CDR3 is TGTGCCAGCAGCGTAGCTATGGAGGGGAATTCACCCCTCCACTTT. Protein product: CASSVAMEGNSPLHF.

Points on this clone: One end of the junction does not line up with germline, which may come from a read error. This chain links TRBV2 with TRBJ1-2; D perhaps matches TRBD1 (5 bases). This CDR3 has 15 amino acids. CDR1 is SNHLY, CDR2 FYNNEI, per germline. The CDR3 is CASSGGGTARNLASF. The CDR3 coding sequence is TGTGCCAGCAGCGGGGGAGGGACGGCTAGGAACCTAGCAAGCTTC.

J is TRBJ1-5 and V is TRBV27; 7 positions match TRBD1. Per germline, CDR1 MNHEY and CDR2 SMNVEV (reference sequence). The junction had 4 bases not matched to a gene; V was cut back by 8 bases and J by 3 bases. The CDR3 length is 13 residues. CDR3 residues: CASRGQLNQPQHF. In DNA form, the CDR3 reads TGTGCCAGCCGGGGACAGCTCAATCAGCCCCAGCATTTT.

DNA for the CDR3: TGTGCCAGCAGCCTTCTTACAGGGTTGGGTTCACCCCTCCACTTT. Protein product: CASSLLTGLGSPLHF. V and J are TRBV14 and TRBJ1-6; tentatively, D is TRBD1 (6 bases). There are 15 residues in the CDR3. The germline V gene encodes CDR1 SGHDN and CDR2 FVKESK. V was shortened by 4 bases and J by 9 bases, with 16 bases between the two germline ends.

The gene calls are TRBV4-1 and TRBJ2-7; TRBD2 aligns across 11 bases. CDR1 is MGHRA and CDR2 is YSYEKL in the germline V gene. The CDR3 sequence is 17 residues long. V shed 0 bases, J shed 3 bases, and the junction held 7 bases outside the gene matches. In nucleotides, the CDR3 is TGCGCCAGCAGCCAAGACGGACTAGCGGGCGGATTCTACGAGCAGTACTTC. Protein product: CASSQDGLAGGFYEQYF.

The genes are TRBV6-5 and TRBJ1-1; TRBD1 matches at 7 bases. Germline assignment: CDR1 MNHEY and CDR2 SVGAGI. V lost 0 bases to trimming and J lost 10 bases; unmatched junction nucleotides: 8. The CDR3 covers 14 residues. The CDR3 DNA follows: TGTGCCAGCAGTTACTCCAGACAGGGAGGAGGAGCTTTCTTT. Amino acids: CASSYSRQGGGAFF.

This clone appeared a few times. The CDR3 bases are TGTGCCTGGAGTGGGACAGGTCTGAACACTGAAGCTTTCTTT. The encoded protein is CAWSGTGLNTEAFF. This chain joins TRBV30 and TRBJ1-1; 7 bases agree with TRBD1. CDR3 length equals 14 residues. Trimming at V came to 1 base and at J to 0 bases, leaving 2 bases not matched to a gene. Germline V CDR1 and CDR2: GTSNPN, SVGIG (reference sequence).

The rearrangement links TRBV7-6 to TRBJ2-1; 12 nucleotides align to TRBD2. V shed 5 bases, J shed 9 bases, and the junction held 5 bases outside the gene matches. The CDR3 extends over 14 amino acids. The V gene's germline CDR1 is SGHVS and CDR2 FNYEAQ. CDR3 DNA sequence: TGTGCCAGCAGCCTCCTAGCGGGAGGGGGTGAGCAGTTCTTC. It encodes CASSLLAGGGEQFF.